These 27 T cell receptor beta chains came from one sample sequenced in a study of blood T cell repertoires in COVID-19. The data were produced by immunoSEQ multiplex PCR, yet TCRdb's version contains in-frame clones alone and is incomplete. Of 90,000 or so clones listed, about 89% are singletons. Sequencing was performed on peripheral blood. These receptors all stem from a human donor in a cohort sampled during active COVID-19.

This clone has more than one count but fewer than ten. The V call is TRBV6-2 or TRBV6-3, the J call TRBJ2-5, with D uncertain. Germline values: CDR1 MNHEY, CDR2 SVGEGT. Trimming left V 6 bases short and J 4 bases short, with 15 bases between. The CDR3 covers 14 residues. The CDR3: CASRYTMVGETQYF. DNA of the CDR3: TGTGCCAGCAGGTACACTATGGTTGGAGAGACCCAGTACTTC.

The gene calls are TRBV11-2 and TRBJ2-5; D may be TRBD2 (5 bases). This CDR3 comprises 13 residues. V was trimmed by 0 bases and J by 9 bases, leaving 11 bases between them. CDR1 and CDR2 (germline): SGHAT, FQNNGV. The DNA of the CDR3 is TGTGCCAGCAGCTTAGAAAGCTCGGGGTCCCAGTACTTC. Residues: CASSLESSGSQYF.

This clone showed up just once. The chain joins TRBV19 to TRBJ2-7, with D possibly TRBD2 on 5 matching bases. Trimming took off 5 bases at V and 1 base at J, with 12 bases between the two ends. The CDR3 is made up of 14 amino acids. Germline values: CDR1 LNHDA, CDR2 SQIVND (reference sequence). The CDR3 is CASSPGIQSYEQYF. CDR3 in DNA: TGTGCCAGTAGTCCCGGGATCCAATCCTACGAGCAGTACTTC.

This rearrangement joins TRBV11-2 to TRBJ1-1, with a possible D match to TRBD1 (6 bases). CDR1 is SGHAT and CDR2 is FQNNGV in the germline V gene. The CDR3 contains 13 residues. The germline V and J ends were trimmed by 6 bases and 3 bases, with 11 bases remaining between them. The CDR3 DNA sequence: TGTGCCAGCAGGGCACAGGGTTACACTGAAGCTTTCTTT. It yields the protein CASRAQGYTEAFF.

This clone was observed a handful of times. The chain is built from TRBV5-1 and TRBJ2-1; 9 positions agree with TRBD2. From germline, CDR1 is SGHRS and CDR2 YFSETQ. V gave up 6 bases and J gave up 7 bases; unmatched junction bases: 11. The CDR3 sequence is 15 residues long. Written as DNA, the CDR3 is TGCGCCAGCATGGTTGCTAGCGGGATGTGGAATGAGCAGTTCTTC. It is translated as CASMVASGMWNEQFF.

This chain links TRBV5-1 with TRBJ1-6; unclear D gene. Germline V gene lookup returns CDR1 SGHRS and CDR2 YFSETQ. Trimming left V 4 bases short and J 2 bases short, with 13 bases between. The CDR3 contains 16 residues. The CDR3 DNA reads TGCGCCAGCAGCCCGGCGGAGGGTCCCTATAATTCACCCCTCCACTTT. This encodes CASSPAEGPYNSPLHF.

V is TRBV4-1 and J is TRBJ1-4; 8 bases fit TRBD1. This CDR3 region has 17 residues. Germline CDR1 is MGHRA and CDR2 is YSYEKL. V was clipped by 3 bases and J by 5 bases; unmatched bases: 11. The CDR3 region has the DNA TGCGCCAGCAGCCACCTTCAGGCTAGACAGGGGAATGAAAAACTGTTTTTT. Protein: CASSHLQARQGNEKLFF.

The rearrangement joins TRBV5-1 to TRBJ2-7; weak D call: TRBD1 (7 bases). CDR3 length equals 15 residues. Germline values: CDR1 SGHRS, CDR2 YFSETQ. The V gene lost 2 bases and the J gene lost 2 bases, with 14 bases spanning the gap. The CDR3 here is CASSFQGGWTYEQYF. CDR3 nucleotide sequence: TGCGCCAGCAGCTTCCAGGGGGGTTGGACCTACGAGCAGTACTTC.

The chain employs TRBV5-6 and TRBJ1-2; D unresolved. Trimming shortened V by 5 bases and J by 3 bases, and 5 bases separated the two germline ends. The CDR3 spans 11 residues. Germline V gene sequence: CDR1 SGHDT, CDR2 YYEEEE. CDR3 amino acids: CASSSDYGYTF. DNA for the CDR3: TGTGCCAGCAGTTCGGACTATGGCTACACCTTC.

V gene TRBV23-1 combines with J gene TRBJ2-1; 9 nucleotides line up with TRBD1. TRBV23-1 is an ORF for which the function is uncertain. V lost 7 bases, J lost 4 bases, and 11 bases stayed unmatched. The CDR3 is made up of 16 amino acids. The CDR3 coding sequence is TGCGCCAGCACATCCTCGGACAGGGGAGGGTACAATGAGCAGTTCTTC. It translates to CASTSSDRGGYNEQFF.

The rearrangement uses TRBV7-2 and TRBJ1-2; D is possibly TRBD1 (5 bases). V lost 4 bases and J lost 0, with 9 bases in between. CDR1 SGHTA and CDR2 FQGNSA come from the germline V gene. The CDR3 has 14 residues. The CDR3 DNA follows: TGTGCCAGCAGCTCCGACAGTTCTAACTATGGCTACACCTTC. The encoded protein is CASSSDSSNYGYTF.

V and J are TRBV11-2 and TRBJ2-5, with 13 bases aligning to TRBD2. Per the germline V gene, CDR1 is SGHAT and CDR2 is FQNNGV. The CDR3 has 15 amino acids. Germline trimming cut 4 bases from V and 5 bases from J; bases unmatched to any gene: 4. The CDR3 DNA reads TGTGCCAGCAGCTGGACTAGCGGGGGTGGGGAGACCCAGTACTTC. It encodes CASSWTSGGGETQYF. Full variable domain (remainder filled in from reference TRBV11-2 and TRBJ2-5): EAGVAQSPRYKIIEKRQSVAFWCNPISGHATLYWYQQILGQGPKLLIQFQNNGVVDDSQLPKDRFSAERLKGVDSTLKIQPAKLEDSAVYLCASSWTSGGGETQYFGPGTRLLVL.

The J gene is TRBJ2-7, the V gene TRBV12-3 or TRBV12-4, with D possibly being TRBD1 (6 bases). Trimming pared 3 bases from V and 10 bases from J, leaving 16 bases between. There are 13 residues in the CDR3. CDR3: CASSLGETGAQYF. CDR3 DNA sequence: TGTGCCAGCAGTTTGGGGGAGACAGGCGCCCAGTACTTC.

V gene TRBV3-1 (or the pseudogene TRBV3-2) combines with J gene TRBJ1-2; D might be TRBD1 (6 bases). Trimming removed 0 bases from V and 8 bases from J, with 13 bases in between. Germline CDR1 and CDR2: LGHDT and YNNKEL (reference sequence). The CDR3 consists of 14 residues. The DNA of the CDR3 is TGTGCCAGCAGCCAAGATCCGGCAGGGGCCGGCTACACCTTC. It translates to CASSQDPAGAGYTF.

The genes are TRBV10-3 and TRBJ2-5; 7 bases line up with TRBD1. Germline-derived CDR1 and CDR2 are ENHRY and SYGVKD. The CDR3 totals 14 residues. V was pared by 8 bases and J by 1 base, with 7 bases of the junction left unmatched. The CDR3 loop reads CAISTPGGQETQYF. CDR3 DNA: TGTGCCATCTCCACCCCAGGGGGCCAAGAGACCCAGTACTTC.

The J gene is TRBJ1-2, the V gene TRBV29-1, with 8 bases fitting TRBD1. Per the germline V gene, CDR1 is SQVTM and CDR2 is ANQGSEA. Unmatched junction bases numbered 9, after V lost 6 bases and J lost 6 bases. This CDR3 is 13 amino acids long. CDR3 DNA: TGCAGCGTGGGCCCCGGACAGGGCAATGGCTACACCTTC. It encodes CSVGPGQGNGYTF.

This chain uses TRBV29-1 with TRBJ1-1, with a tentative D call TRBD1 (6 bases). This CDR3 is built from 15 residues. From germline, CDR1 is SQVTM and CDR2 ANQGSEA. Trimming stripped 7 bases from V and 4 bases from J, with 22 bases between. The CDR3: CSATTGSGSGTEAFF. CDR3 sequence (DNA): TGCAGCGCGACCACAGGGTCGGGGTCTGGCACTGAAGCTTTCTTT.

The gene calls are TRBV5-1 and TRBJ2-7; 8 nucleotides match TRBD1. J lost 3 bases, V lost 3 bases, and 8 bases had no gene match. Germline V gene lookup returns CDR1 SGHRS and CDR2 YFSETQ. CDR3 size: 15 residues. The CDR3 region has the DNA TGCGCCAGCAGCTGGGGCCAGGGGGCGATCTACGAGCAGTACTTC. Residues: CASSWGQGAIYEQYF.

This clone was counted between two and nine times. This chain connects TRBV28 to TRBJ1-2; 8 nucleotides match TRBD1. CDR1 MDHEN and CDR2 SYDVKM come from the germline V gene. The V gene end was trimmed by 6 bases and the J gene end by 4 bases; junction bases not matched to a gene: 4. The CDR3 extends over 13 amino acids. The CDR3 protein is CASRRTGSYGYTF. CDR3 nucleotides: TGTGCCAGCAGGAGGACAGGGTCCTATGGCTACACCTTC.

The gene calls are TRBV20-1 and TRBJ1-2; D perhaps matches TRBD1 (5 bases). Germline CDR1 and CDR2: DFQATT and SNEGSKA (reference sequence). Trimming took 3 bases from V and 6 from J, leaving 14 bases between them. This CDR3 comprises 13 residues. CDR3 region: CSASRQGGNGYTF. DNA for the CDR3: TGCAGTGCTAGTAGGCAGGGAGGAAATGGCTACACCTTC.

The CDR3 loop reads CASSRHPRTDGQETQYF. The CDR3 DNA sequence: TGTGCCAGCAGCCGACACCCCCGGACTGACGGCCAAGAGACCCAGTACTTC. This sequence joins TRBV14 and TRBJ2-5, with a weak D call TRBD2 (5 bases). Germline CDR1 reads SGHDN; CDR2 reads FVKESK. The V end lost 4 bases, the J end lost 1 base, and 19 bases lay between the germline ends. The CDR3 extends over 17 amino acids. The whole variable domain, filled in from reference TRBV14 and TRBJ2-5, reads EAGVTQFPSHSVIEKGQTVTLRCDPISGHDNLYWYRRVMGKEIKFLLHFVKESKQDESGMPNNRFLAERTGGTYSTLKVQPAELEDSGVYFCASSRHPRTDGQETQYFGPGTRLLVL.

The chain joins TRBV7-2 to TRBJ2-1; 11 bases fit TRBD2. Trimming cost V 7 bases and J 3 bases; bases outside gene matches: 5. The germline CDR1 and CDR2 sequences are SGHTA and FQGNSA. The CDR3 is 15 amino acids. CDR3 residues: CASTITSGGYNEQFF. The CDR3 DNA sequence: TGTGCCAGCACCATTACTAGCGGGGGCTACAATGAGCAGTTCTTC.

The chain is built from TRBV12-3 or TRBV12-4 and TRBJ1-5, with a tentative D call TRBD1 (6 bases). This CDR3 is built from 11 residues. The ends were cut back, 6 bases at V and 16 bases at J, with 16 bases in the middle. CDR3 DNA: TGTGCCAGCAGCCTGAGGGACATCCTTCATTTT. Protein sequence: CASSLRDILHF.

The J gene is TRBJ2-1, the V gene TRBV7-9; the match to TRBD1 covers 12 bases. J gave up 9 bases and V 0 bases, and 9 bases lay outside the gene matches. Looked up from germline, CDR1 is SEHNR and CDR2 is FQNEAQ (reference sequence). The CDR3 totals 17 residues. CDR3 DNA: TGTGCCAGCAGCTTAGCCTTGGGACAGGGGGCAGGAGGTGAGCAGTTCTTC. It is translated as CASSLALGQGAGGEQFF.

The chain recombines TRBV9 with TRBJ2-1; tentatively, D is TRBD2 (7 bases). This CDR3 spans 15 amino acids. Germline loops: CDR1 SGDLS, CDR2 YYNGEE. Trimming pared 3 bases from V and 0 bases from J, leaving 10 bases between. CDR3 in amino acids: CASSGGGGSYNEQFF. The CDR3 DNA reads TGTGCCAGCAGCGGAGGGGGGGGCTCCTACAATGAGCAGTTCTTC.

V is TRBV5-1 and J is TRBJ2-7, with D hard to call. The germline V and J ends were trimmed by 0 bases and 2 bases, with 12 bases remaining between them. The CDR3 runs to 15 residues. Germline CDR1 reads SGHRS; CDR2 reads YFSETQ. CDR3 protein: CASSLDSWAPYEQYF. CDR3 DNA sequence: TGCGCCAGCAGCTTGGACAGTTGGGCCCCCTACGAGCAGTACTTC.

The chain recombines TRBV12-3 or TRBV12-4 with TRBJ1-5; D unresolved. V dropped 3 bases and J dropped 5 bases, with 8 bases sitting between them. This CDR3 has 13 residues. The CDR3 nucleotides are TGTGCCAGCAGTTTTACCGGGGATCAGCCCCAGCATTTT. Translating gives CASSFTGDQPQHF.